In its sample, the clone carrying this TCR beta chain was seen a few times. The sample comes from a study of T cell changes during pregnancy in multiple sclerosis. Between the trimmed V and J ends, which lost 6 bases and 4 bases, there was a span of 17 bases. The germline V gene encodes CDR1 MNHNS and CDR2 SASEGT. The CDR3 sequence is 15 residues long. Data came from immunoSEQ multiplex PCR; TCRdb stores just in-frame clones and leaves some out. The sample consists of over 50,000 clones, approximately 90% of them appearing once. This TCR was recovered from a female donor with multiple sclerosis, enrolled in a pregnancy study. The chain joins TRBV6-1 to TRBJ2-3; TRBD1 might be the D (6 bases). Sequences were derived from CD4+ T cells from peripheral blood mononuclear cells, sampled in the third trimester of pregnancy. CDR3 sequence (DNA): TGTGCCAGCAGCGAACCGGGGACAATTCCAGATACGCAGTATTTT. This encodes CASSEPGTIPDTQYF.